These 2 T cell receptor beta chains came from one sample sequenced in a study of T cell changes during pregnancy in multiple sclerosis. Produced via immunoSEQ multiplex PCR; TCRdb's table is partial and in-frame only. The repertoire holds tens of thousands of clones, with around 90% as singletons. The specimen comprised CD4+ T cells from peripheral blood mononuclear cells, sampled in the second trimester of pregnancy. The receptors stem from a female donor with multiple sclerosis, enrolled in a pregnancy study.

The chain links TRBV7-2 to TRBJ2-2; weak D call: TRBD2 (6 bases). The V end lost 2 bases, the J end lost 6 bases, and 13 bases lay between the germline ends. From germline, CDR1 is SGHTA and CDR2 FQGNSA. The length of the CDR3 is 15 residues. The CDR3 spells CASSLLQGGPGELFF. The DNA for the CDR3 is TGTGCCAGCAGCTTACTTCAGGGAGGTCCCGGGGAGCTGTTTTTT.

This CDR3 reads CASSEQGALFTEAFF. CDR3 coding DNA: TGTGCCAGCAGTGAACAGGGGGCGCTATTCACTGAAGCTTTCTTT. The chain recombines TRBV28 with TRBJ1-1; 9 bases align to TRBD1. CDR1 and CDR2 from the germline V gene are MDHEN and SYDVKM. This CDR3 has 15 residues. Germline trimming cut 5 bases from V and 4 bases from J; bases unmatched to any gene: 8.